This TCR beta chain comes out of a study of blood T cell repertoires in COVID-19. Generated by immunoSEQ multiplex PCR, the TCRdb table keeps only in-frame clones and is missing some. The sample records hundreds of thousands of clones, roughly 80% being singletons. With 5 bases clipped from V and 5 bases from J, the junction kept 15 bases outside the gene matches. The length of the CDR3 is 18 residues. Germline CDR1 reads KGHDR; CDR2 reads SFDVKD. The sequencing sample was made of PBMCs or T cells enriched from blood (not recorded which). The genes are TRBV24-1 and TRBJ2-2; the match to TRBD1 covers 8 bases. The TCR comes from a man between 35 and 55 years old who had been exposed to COVID-19. As DNA, the CDR3 is TGTGCCACCAGTGCGGATGACAGGGGACGGGGAAGGACCGGGGAGCTGTTTTTT. Amino acids: CATSADDRGRGRTGELFF.